The 21 T cell receptor beta chains in this list originate from one sample, sequenced in a study of T cells after yellow fever vaccination. One entry per CDR3 protein results from TCRdb running MiXCR on the 5' RACE reads. This sample has some 300,000 distinct CDR3 sequences, with 8.5% to 10% found just once. Sequenced material: CD4+ T cells sorted from PBMCs, taken 5 days after the yellow fever booster vaccination. Receptor source: a man between 18 and 29 years old who received the YFV17D yellow fever vaccine.

This chain uses TRBV5-1 with TRBJ1-6; perhaps TRBD1 as D (5 bases). The CDR3 contains 19 residues. V was pared by 3 bases and J by 8 bases, with 27 bases between. From germline, CDR1 is SGHRS and CDR2 YFSETQ. In DNA form, the CDR3 reads TGCGCCAGCAGCTCCGATTATGGCTTCGGCGGGGGGAAGTATTCACCCCTCCACTTT. Protein sequence: CASSSDYGFGGGKYSPLHF.

For this clonotype: One end of the junction varies from germline; a read error may be responsible. The chain combines TRBV20-1 with TRBJ2-3; no clear D gene. Germline CDR1 DFQATT, CDR2 SNEGSKA (reference sequence). The CDR3 runs 13 residues. CDR3: CSARDPITDTQYF. DNA of the CDR3: TGCAGTGCTCGAGACCCAATCACAGATACGCAGTATTTT.

The V and J genes are TRBV11-3 and TRBJ2-7; D not certain. Germline-derived CDR1 and CDR2 are SGHNT and YENEEA. The CDR3 runs to 11 residues. V lost 5 bases and J lost 6, with 8 bases in between. The CDR3 reads CASSRSGEQYV. As DNA, the CDR3 is TGTGCCAGCAGCCGATCCGGCGAGCAGTACGTC.

This clonotype has a handful of counts. The J gene is TRBJ2-4, the V gene TRBV6-2 or TRBV6-3; 8 nucleotides agree with TRBD1. The CDR3 totals 16 residues. V dropped 5 bases and J dropped 0; count of bases not matched to a gene: 6. From germline, CDR1 is MNHEY and CDR2 SVGEGT. The CDR3 region is CASSPSRGRAKNIQYF. CDR3 in DNA: TGTGCCAGCAGTCCCTCCAGGGGGCGAGCCAAAAACATTCAGTACTTC.

This clonotype was counted between two and nine times. The V call is TRBV5-1, the J call TRBJ2-2; the D gene is possibly TRBD2 (5 bases). V was clipped by 4 bases and J by 6 bases, with 22 bases between them. The CDR3 sequence is 17 residues long. CDR1 is SGHRS, CDR2 YFSETQ, per germline. The CDR3 is CASSIRRDSRGPGELFF. In DNA form, the CDR3 reads TGCGCCAGCAGCATCCGACGGGATTCCCGAGGACCCGGGGAGCTGTTTTTT.

This sequence joins TRBV6-1 and TRBJ2-3; TRBD2 aligns across 7 bases. The CDR3 length is 13 residues. Germline V CDR1 and CDR2: MNHNS, SASEGT. The V segment lost 11 bases and the J segment 2 bases; nucleotides outside the gene matches: 7. In DNA, the CDR3 is TGTGCCGGACGGGACTACCTCACAGATACGCAGTATTTT. Translated, it gives CAGRDYLTDTQYF.

The CDR3 reads CASSLTIGTVGSLSEQYF. The CDR3 bases are TGCGCCAGCAGCCTGACGATAGGGACAGTCGGGTCCCTCAGCGAGCAGTACTTC. The rearrangement joins TRBV4-3 to TRBJ2-7, with 7 positions matching TRBD1. V was clipped by 4 bases and J by 6 bases; unmatched bases: 21. The CDR3 is made up of 18 amino acids. Germline lookup yields CDR1 LGHNA and CDR2 YSLEER.

The V call is TRBV5-1, the J call TRBJ1-1; D remains unclear. This CDR3 comprises 14 residues. V lost 0 bases and J 3 bases, leaving 9 bases between the germline ends. The germline V gene has CDR1 SGHRS and CDR2 YFSETQ. The CDR3, as DNA: TGCGCCAGCAGCTTGGTCGGGCTTCACACTGAAGCTTTCTTT. This translates into CASSLVGLHTEAFF.

This clonotype was recorded many times. The genes are TRBV4-3 and TRBJ1-2; no reliable D call. Germline CDR1 and CDR2: LGHNA and YSLEER. Trimming removed 0 bases at V and 7 bases at J, with 9 bases between. The length of the CDR3 is 13 residues. The CDR3 nucleotides read TGCGCCAGCAGCCAAGATCAAGCAGGTGGCTACACCTTC. It specifies CASSQDQAGGYTF.

This clonotype was seen at least ten times. The gene calls are TRBV11-2 and TRBJ1-5; no clear D gene. The CDR3 has 14 amino acids. The germline CDR1 and CDR2 sequences are SGHAT and FQNNGV. Trimming cost V 5 bases and J 0 bases, with 8 bases left between them. The CDR3 DNA is TGTGCCAGCAGCGGCCGGGATAGCAATCAGCCCCAGCATTTT. Translated: CASSGRDSNQPQHF.

This clonotype was detected ten times or more. This chain connects TRBV9 to TRBJ1-1; D is ambiguous. V shed 0 bases and J shed 3 bases, with 9 bases lying between them. The CDR3 sequence is 14 residues long. Germline assignment: CDR1 SGDLS and CDR2 YYNGEE. CDR3 residues: CASSVGGSHTEAFF. The DNA of the CDR3 is TGTGCCAGCAGCGTAGGTGGCTCCCACACTGAAGCTTTCTTT.

This clonotype came up a few times. The rearrangement uses TRBV14 and TRBJ2-3; D not resolved. Trimming took 4 bases from V and 0 from J, leaving 14 bases between them. This CDR3 comprises 16 residues. Germline V CDR1 and CDR2: SGHDN, FVKESK. DNA of the CDR3: TGTGCCAGCAGCCCCGAGGCCCATTTTAGCACAGATACGCAGTATTTT. It translates to CASSPEAHFSTDTQYF. Full variable domain (outside the CDR3, taken from reference TRBV14 and TRBJ2-3): EAGVTQFPSHSVIEKGQTVTLRCDPISGHDNLYWYRRVMGKEIKFLLHFVKESKQDESGMPNNRFLAERTGGTYSTLKVQPAELEDSGVYFCASSPEAHFSTDTQYFGPGTRLTVL.

This clonotype was seen more than once but under ten times. This chain uses TRBV9 with TRBJ2-1, with D uncertain. The CDR3 has 16 residues. CDR1 SGDLS and CDR2 YYNGEE come from the germline V gene. Trimming shortened V by 0 bases and J by 0 bases, and 10 bases separated the two germline ends. CDR3 sequence reads: CASSVVSTPSYNEQFF. CDR3 nucleotides: TGTGCCAGCAGCGTAGTTTCAACACCCTCCTACAATGAGCAGTTCTTC.

V and J are TRBV6-1 and TRBJ2-5; D is unresolved. The V gene lost 2 bases and the J gene lost 7 bases, with 5 bases spanning the gap. Germline values: CDR1 MNHNS, CDR2 SASEGT. The CDR3 contains 11 residues. CDR3 region: CASSETTTQYF. The CDR3 DNA reads TGTGCCAGCAGTGAAACAACGACCCAGTACTTC.

In its sample, this clonotype was seen a few times. The V call is TRBV20-1, the J call TRBJ1-1; 10 bases are shared with TRBD1. The length of the CDR3 is 15 residues. V was pared by 0 bases and J by 3 bases, with 4 bases of the junction left unmatched. Germline-derived CDR1 and CDR2 are DFQATT and SNEGSKA (reference sequence). The CDR3 sequence is CSARDRQGADTEAFF. CDR3 coding DNA: TGCAGTGCTAGAGACAGACAGGGGGCGGACACTGAAGCTTTCTTT.

V is TRBV12-3 or TRBV12-4 and J is TRBJ2-1; D ambiguous. The length of the CDR3 is 14 residues. Trimming cost V 3 bases and J 7 bases, with 13 bases left between them. The CDR3 sequence: CASSFLGTRNEQFF. The CDR3 DNA reads as TGTGCCAGCAGTTTCTTGGGTACGAGGAATGAGCAGTTCTTC.

The chain couples TRBV20-1 to TRBJ1-2; the D gene is possibly TRBD1 (6 bases). This CDR3 contains 12 residues. V dropped 5 bases and J dropped 5 bases, with 12 bases sitting between them. CDR1 is DFQATT and CDR2 is SNEGSKA in the germline V gene (reference sequence). This CDR3 is CSAAQGRYGYTF. The CDR3 nucleotides are TGCAGTGCTGCCCAGGGGAGGTATGGCTACACCTTC.

This clonotype was seen a few times. The chain recombines TRBV7-9 with TRBJ1-5; D is ambiguous. Trimming pared 5 bases from V and 6 bases from J, leaving 20 bases between. Per the germline V gene, CDR1 is SEHNR and CDR2 is FQNEAQ (reference sequence). The length of the CDR3 is 16 residues. In DNA form, the CDR3 reads TGTGCCAGCAGCCTCAGCCGGGGAATCCGACCTCAGCCCCAGCATTTT. Amino acids: CASSLSRGIRPQPQHF.

The rearrangement uses TRBV2 and TRBJ1-1; 12 bases match TRBD1. Germline V CDR1 and CDR2: SNHLY, FYNNEI. V gave up 2 bases and J gave up 6 bases; unmatched junction bases: 4. CDR3 length equals 15 residues. The CDR3 bases are TGTGCCAGCAGTGAAAGGGGGACAGGGGGCGCTGAAGCTTTCTTT. Protein: CASSERGTGGAEAFF.

The sample holds a few counts of this clonotype. This rearrangement joins TRBV12-3 or TRBV12-4 to TRBJ2-2, with 7 nucleotides matching TRBD2. After removal of 5 bases from V and 7 bases from J, the junction contained 7 bases not matched to a gene. The CDR3 has 14 amino acids. The chain's CDR3 is CASSKTSAGGELFF. The CDR3 nucleotides are TGTGCCAGCAGTAAAACTAGCGCGGGCGGGGAGCTGTTTTTT.

The rearrangement joins TRBV7-2 to TRBJ2-5; 7 bases line up with TRBD2. V shed 3 bases and J 3 bases; nucleotides not matched to a gene: 1. The length of the CDR3 is 13 residues. Germline CDR1 reads SGHTA; CDR2 reads FQGNSA. CDR3 residues: CASSFGTKETQYF. CDR3 coding DNA: TGTGCCAGCAGCTTCGGGACTAAAGAGACCCAGTACTTC.